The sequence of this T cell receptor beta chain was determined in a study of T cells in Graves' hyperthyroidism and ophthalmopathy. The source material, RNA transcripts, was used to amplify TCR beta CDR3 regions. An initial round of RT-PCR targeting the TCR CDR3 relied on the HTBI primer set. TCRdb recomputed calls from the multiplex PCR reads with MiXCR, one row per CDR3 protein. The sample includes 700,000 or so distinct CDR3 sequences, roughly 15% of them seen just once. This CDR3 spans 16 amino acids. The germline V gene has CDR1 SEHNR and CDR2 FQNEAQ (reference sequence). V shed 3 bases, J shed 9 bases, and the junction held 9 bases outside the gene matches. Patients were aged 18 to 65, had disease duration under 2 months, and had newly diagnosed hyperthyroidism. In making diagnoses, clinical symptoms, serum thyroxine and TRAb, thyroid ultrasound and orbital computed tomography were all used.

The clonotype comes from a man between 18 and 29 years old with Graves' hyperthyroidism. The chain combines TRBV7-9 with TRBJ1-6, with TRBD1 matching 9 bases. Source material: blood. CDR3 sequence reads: CASSFTGGWPFSPLHF. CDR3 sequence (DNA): TGTGCCAGCAGCTTCACAGGGGGCTGGCCGTTTTCACCCCTCCACTTT.